Presented here are 20 T cell receptor beta chains from one specimen sequenced in a study of CD8 T cells in ankylosing spondylitis. TCRdb reprocessed the 5' RACE reads via MiXCR and lists one record per CDR3 protein. This sample carries more than 150,000 distinct CDR3 sequences, 15% to 20% of them seen once, and the ten largest clones take roughly 4%. Sample: blood, either unsorted or a sorted T cell fraction (not recorded which). The source of these receptors is a male donor aged 10-35 years with ankylosing spondylitis or in good health (not recorded which).

This clonotype was recorded at least ten times. The CDR3 sequence: CASSLERGLAGPDTQYF. The CDR3, as DNA: TGTGCCAGCAGCTTAGAGCGAGGACTAGCGGGTCCAGATACGCAGTATTTT. This rearrangement joins TRBV7-8 to TRBJ2-3; 11 bases fit TRBD2. Trimming cost V 1 base and J 4 bases; bases outside gene matches: 7. The CDR3 length is 17 residues. Per the germline V gene, CDR1 is SGHVS and CDR2 is FQNEAQ.

This clonotype occurred many times. The chain recombines TRBV3-1 with TRBJ2-1, with D uncertain. The germline V and J ends were trimmed by 0 bases and 9 bases, with 18 bases remaining between them. The CDR3 is 16 amino acids. Per the germline V gene, CDR1 is LGHDT and CDR2 is YNNKEL (reference sequence). The CDR3 loop is CASSQDTLTLQIEQFF. DNA for the CDR3: TGTGCCAGCAGCCAAGACACCCTCACCCTTCAAATTGAGCAGTTCTTC.

About this clonotype itself: A much larger clonotype is one base distant, so this may be a read error. This chain links TRBV6-4 with TRBJ1-1, with D maybe TRBD1 (5 bases). The CDR3 loop spans 13 amino acids. Looked up from germline, CDR1 is MRHNA and CDR2 is SNTAGT. The ends were cut back, 3 bases at V and 3 bases at J, with 8 bases in the middle. Written as DNA, the CDR3 is TGTGCCAGCAGTGAAGCCAGGGACACTGAAGCTTTCTTT. It encodes CASSEARDTEAFF.

This clonotype came up many times. This chain joins TRBV6-1 and TRBJ1-6, with D perhaps TRBD1 (5 bases). The CDR3 length is 16 residues. Trimming pared 1 base from V and 4 bases from J, leaving 11 bases between. Germline CDR1 reads MNHNS; CDR2 reads SASEGT. The DNA for the CDR3 is TGTGCCAGCAGTGAAGTCGGGGGGAATTATAATTCACCCCTCCACTTT. This sequence encodes CASSEVGGNYNSPLHF.

In its sample, this clonotype was seen many times. The rearrangement links TRBV25-1 to TRBJ2-3; 10 bases align to TRBD1. V dropped 4 bases and J dropped 6; count of bases not matched to a gene: 10. This CDR3 has 16 amino acids. CDR1 MGHDK and CDR2 SYGVNS come from the germline V gene. In DNA, the CDR3 is TGTGCCAGCAGTGCCTCCCGGGACAGGGGCCAGGATACGCAGTATTTT. This gives the protein CASSASRDRGQDTQYF.

This clonotype was picked up many times. J is TRBJ2-1 and V is TRBV6-5, with 9 bases identical to TRBD2. Germline CDR1 MNHEY, CDR2 SVGAGI. The CDR3 runs to 19 residues. V lost 2 bases to trimming and J lost 1 base; unmatched junction nucleotides: 12. The CDR3 DNA is TGTGCCAGCAGTTACGCGGCGGGAGGGCCCCCGGGTTCCTACAATGAGCAGTTCTTC. Its protein product is CASSYAAGGPPGSYNEQFF.

This clonotype was seen ten or more times. The chain uses TRBV20-1 and TRBJ2-1, with 11 bases aligning to TRBD2. CDR1 and CDR2 from the germline V gene are DFQATT and SNEGSKA (reference sequence). V gave up 5 bases and J gave up 4 bases; unmatched junction bases: 4. The CDR3 contains 14 residues. The CDR3 DNA sequence: TGCAGTGCTTATCTAGCGGGAGGTTACAATGAGCAGTTCTTC. Amino acids: CSAYLAGGYNEQFF.

This clonotype was counted at least ten times. This rearrangement joins TRBV6-5 to TRBJ2-3; no clear D gene. The V end lost 0 bases, the J end lost 7 bases, and 14 bases lay between the germline ends. This CDR3 contains 15 residues. Germline V lookup: CDR1 MNHEY, CDR2 SVGAGI. The CDR3 loop is CASSYSPGSENTQYF. For the CDR3, the DNA is TGTGCCAGCAGTTACTCGCCGGGTTCGGAGAATACGCAGTATTTT.

This clonotype was observed at least ten times. The gene calls are TRBV18 and TRBJ2-1, with D perhaps matching TRBD1 (6 bases). V gave up 0 bases and J gave up 3 bases, with 18 bases separating them. Germline CDR1 KGHSH, CDR2 LQKENI. This CDR3 is 18 amino acids long. The DNA for the CDR3 is TGTGCCAGCTCACCACCACCGAGGGGGAGACGGCGCTACAATGAGCAGTTCTTC. This gives the protein CASSPPPRGRRRYNEQFF. The whole variable domain, remainder taken from reference TRBV18 and TRBJ2-1, is NAGVMQNPRHLVRRRGQEARLRCSPMKGHSHVYWYRQLPEEGLKFMVYLQKENIIDESGMPKERFSAEFPKEGPSILRIQQVVRGDSAAYFCASSPPPRGRRRYNEQFFGPGTRLTVL.

This clonotype is a singleton in its sample. CDR3 sequence (DNA): TGTGCCAGCAGTTGGGTCTCTGGGGCCAACGTCCTGACTTTC. Translation: CASSWVSGANVLTF. This rearrangement joins TRBV28 to TRBJ2-6; D uncertain. Germline V CDR1 and CDR2: MDHEN, SYDVKM. V gave up 4 bases and J gave up 0 bases, with 4 bases separating them. There are 14 residues in the CDR3.

This clonotype was seen at least ten times. The chain combines TRBV6-2 or TRBV6-3 with TRBJ2-1; 7 positions agree with TRBD2. The J segment lost 3 bases and the V segment lost 11 bases, leaving 10 bases of the junction unmatched. The CDR3 loop spans 14 amino acids. The V gene's germline CDR1 is MNHEY and CDR2 SVGEGT. CDR3 residues: CAGKAGPLYNEQFF. DNA for the CDR3: TGTGCCGGAAAAGCGGGACCCCTCTACAATGAGCAGTTCTTC.

This sequence joins TRBV27 and TRBJ1-1; D perhaps matches TRBD1 (6 bases). Germline V CDR1 and CDR2: MNHEY, SMNVEV (reference sequence). Between the trimmed V and J ends, which lost 2 bases and 5 bases, there was a span of 9 bases. This CDR3 spans 13 amino acids. CDR3 loop: CASSLGGATEAFF. In DNA, the CDR3 is TGTGCCAGCAGTTTAGGGGGCGCGACTGAAGCTTTCTTT.

This clonotype was detected many times. The chain links TRBV12-3 or TRBV12-4 to TRBJ2-1; a weak D match, TRBD1 (6 bases). Trimming cost V 6 bases and J 9 bases, with 12 bases left between them. The CDR3 consists of 12 residues. The CDR3: CASSPTGIEQFF. The DNA for the CDR3 is TGTGCCAGCAGCCCAACAGGGATTGAGCAGTTCTTC.

This clonotype was recorded at least ten times. In this CDR3 the conserved last residue, phenylalanine or tryptophan, is missing, so a read error is likely. The gene calls are TRBV27 and TRBJ2-7; 10 bases are a match to TRBD1. Trimming cost V 6 bases and J 4 bases; bases outside gene matches: 6. This CDR3 comprises 14 residues. CDR1 and CDR2 from the germline V gene are MNHEY and SMNVEV (reference sequence). In DNA form, the CDR3 reads TGTGCCAGCAGGCCGACAGGGGGCGGATACGAGCAGTACTCC. It is translated as CASRPTGGGYEQYS.

This clonotype came up many times. This chain joins TRBV20-1 and TRBJ2-5; tentative D call: TRBD2 (6 bases). The CDR3 runs to 14 residues. Germline loops: CDR1 DFQATT, CDR2 SNEGSKA (reference sequence). V lost 4 bases and J lost 1, with 13 bases in between. The CDR3 sequence is CSAITRERQETQYF. DNA of the CDR3: TGCAGTGCTATAACACGGGAGCGCCAAGAGACCCAGTACTTC.

This clonotype has a count of ten or more. The chain links TRBV4-3 to TRBJ2-7; 7 nucleotides align to TRBD1. Germline CDR1 LGHNA, CDR2 YSLEER. With 0 bases clipped from V and 3 bases from J, the junction kept 8 bases outside the gene matches. This CDR3 is 16 amino acids long. In DNA, the CDR3 is TGCGCCAGCAGCCAAGATCCTCGGGACAGAAACTACGAGCAGTACTTC. Its protein product is CASSQDPRDRNYEQYF.

This clonotype was detected many times. The chain uses TRBV6-2 or TRBV6-3 and TRBJ2-1, with TRBD1 matching 7 bases. The ends lost 7 bases at V and 4 bases at J; junction bases unmatched: 7. The CDR3 consists of 14 residues. Germline CDR1 reads MNHEY; CDR2 reads SVGEGT. The CDR3: CASIPRDSYNEQFF. The CDR3 DNA reads TGTGCCAGCATCCCAAGGGACAGTTACAATGAGCAGTTCTTC.

J is TRBJ2-5 and V is TRBV27; D is perhaps TRBD1 (6 bases). The V end was cut by 5 bases, the J end by 4 bases, with 17 bases between. Germline CDR1 reads MNHEY; CDR2 reads SMNVEV (reference sequence). The CDR3 contains 15 residues. DNA of the CDR3: TGTGCCAGCAGTGCCGCTACAGGGTCGGGAGAGACCCAGTACTTC. This encodes CASSAATGSGETQYF.

This clonotype was counted many times. V and J are TRBV28 and TRBJ2-7; D may be TRBD2 (6 bases). V lost 2 bases and J lost 6, with 17 bases in between. Germline values: CDR1 MDHEN, CDR2 SYDVKM. The CDR3 has 15 residues. CDR3 region: CASSLAGGTAGEQYF. The CDR3 DNA reads as TGTGCCAGCAGTTTAGCTGGCGGGACGGCTGGCGAGCAGTACTTC. Filled out from reference TRBV28 and TRBJ2-7, the complete variable domain reads DVKVTQSSRYLVKRTGEKVFLECVQDMDHENMFWYRQDPGLGLRLIYFSYDVKMKEKGDIPEGYSVSREKKERFSLILESASTNQTSMYLCASSLAGGTAGEQYFGPGTRLTVT.

This clonotype was detected ten times or more. V and J are TRBV28 and TRBJ2-1; 11 nucleotides align to TRBD2. From germline, CDR1 is MDHEN and CDR2 SYDVKM. This CDR3 comprises 15 residues. Trimming took 4 bases from V and 4 from J; bases not matched to a gene: 3. The CDR3 bases are TGTGCCAGCAGTTCGGGACTAGCGGCATACAATGAGCAGTTCTTC. Translating it yields CASSSGLAAYNEQFF.